These 31 T cell receptor beta chains were all obtained from the same sample, sequenced in a study of cytotoxic CD8 clonotypes in ibrutinib-treated CLL. Clones were sequenced by immunoSEQ multiplex PCR, and TCRdb holds only the in-frame ones, with some missing. The sample lists approximately 140,000 clones, around 77% occurring once. The source material was PBMCs, sampled after 12 months of ibrutinib treatment. Every receptor here comes from a human donor with chronic lymphocytic leukemia.

The V gene is TRBV2, the J gene TRBJ1-2; 7 positions match TRBD1. V lost 6 bases, J lost 2 bases, and 6 bases stayed unmatched. CDR3 size: 14 residues. CDR1 is SNHLY, CDR2 FYNNEI, per germline. The CDR3 spells CASRPTGFNYGYTF. Here the CDR3 DNA reads TGTGCCAGCAGACCGACAGGGTTCAACTATGGCTACACCTTC. Together with reference TRBV2 and TRBJ1-2, the CDR3 gives the full variable domain: EPEVTQTPSHQVTQMGQEVILRCVPISNHLYFYWYRQILGQKVEFLVSFYNNEISEKSEIFDDQFSVERPDGSNFTLKIRSTKLEDSAMYFCASRPTGFNYGYTFGSGTRLTVV.

V is TRBV7-3 and J is TRBJ2-7; the D gene is possibly TRBD1 (6 bases). Trimming pared 5 bases from V and 3 bases from J, leaving 17 bases between. The CDR3 has 15 residues. Germline CDR1 is SGHTA and CDR2 is FQGTGA. CDR3 region: CASSRPLDRDYEQYF. Written as DNA, the CDR3 is TGTGCCAGCAGCCGACCTCTGGACAGAGACTACGAGCAGTACTTC.

The chain employs TRBV9 and TRBJ1-1; D perhaps matches TRBD1 (6 bases). In germline, CDR1 is SGDLS, CDR2 YYNGEE. The CDR3 extends over 15 amino acids. V shed 2 bases and J shed 0 bases, with 11 bases lying between them. This CDR3 is CASSVGGRMNTEAFF. CDR3 nucleotide sequence: TGTGCCAGCAGCGTCGGGGGGCGCATGAACACTGAAGCTTTCTTT. Full variable domain (remainder filled in from reference TRBV9 and TRBJ1-1): DSGVTQTPKHLITATGQRVTLRCSPRSGDLSVYWYQQSLDQGLQFLIQYYNGEERAKGNILERFSAQQFPDLHSELNLSSLELGDSALYFCASSVGGRMNTEAFFGQGTRLTVV.

The rearrangement links TRBV28 to TRBJ2-3; the D gene is possibly TRBD2 (6 bases). Deletions cut 5 bases from V and 4 bases from J, with 16 bases between. Germline CDR1 is MDHEN and CDR2 is SYDVKM. This CDR3 spans 15 amino acids. CDR3 sequence (DNA): TGTGCCAGCAGTCCCCTCACGGGAGCCGCAGATACGCAGTATTTT. Residues: CASSPLTGAADTQYF.

The rearrangement joins TRBV10-3 to TRBJ1-2; no firm D call. Germline V gene lookup returns CDR1 ENHRY and CDR2 SYGVKD. V dropped 6 bases and J dropped 2 bases, with 10 bases sitting between them. The CDR3 runs to 13 residues. The CDR3 sequence: CAIRPDENYGYTF. DNA of the CDR3: TGTGCCATCAGACCGGACGAAAACTATGGCTACACCTTC.

The gene calls are TRBV6-5 and TRBJ1-2; no reliable D call. V was clipped by 3 bases and J by 8 bases, with 7 bases between them. The CDR3 length is 11 residues. Germline lookup yields CDR1 MNHEY and CDR2 SVGAGI. The CDR3 reads CASSYYSGYTF. DNA of the CDR3: TGTGCCAGCAGTTATTATTCCGGCTACACCTTC.

The V and J genes are TRBV4-1 and TRBJ2-7, with D perhaps matching TRBD1 or TRBD2 (7 bases each). V dropped 3 bases and J dropped 3 bases, with 15 bases sitting between them. The V gene's germline CDR1 is MGHRA and CDR2 YSYEKL. The CDR3 runs 15 residues. DNA of the CDR3: TGCGCCAGCAGCCATCCCGGCAGGGGGGGCTACGAGCAGTACTTC. Translation gives CASSHPGRGGYEQYF.

This clone has a handful of counts. The chain joins TRBV5-1 to TRBJ1-1, with D unclear. There are 14 residues in the CDR3. V was cut by 4 bases and J by 1 base, with 11 bases left in between. Per the germline V gene, CDR1 is SGHRS and CDR2 is YFSETQ. CDR3 residues: CASSVRAQNTEAFF. In DNA, the CDR3 is TGCGCCAGCAGCGTTCGGGCCCAGAACACTGAAGCTTTCTTT.

This clone was seen more than once but under ten times. V usage is TRBV7-9 and J usage is TRBJ2-1; D not certain. The CDR3 has 12 amino acids. V was pared by 5 bases and J by 9 bases, with 11 bases between. The germline CDR1 and CDR2 sequences are SEHNR and FQNEAQ (reference sequence). CDR3 in amino acids: CASSPTYGEQFF. In DNA form, the CDR3 reads TGTGCCAGCAGCCCAACTTATGGTGAGCAGTTCTTC.

The chain combines TRBV14 with TRBJ1-3; 9 nucleotides agree with TRBD1. After removal of 4 bases from V and 4 bases from J, the junction contained 5 bases not matched to a gene. Germline values: CDR1 SGHDN, CDR2 FVKESK. The CDR3 has 15 amino acids. The DNA of the CDR3 is TGTGCCAGCAGCCCAGACAGGGGGTCAGGAAACACCATATATTTT. This encodes CASSPDRGSGNTIYF. Supplemented by reference TRBV14 and TRBJ1-3, the full variable domain reads EAGVTQFPSHSVIEKGQTVTLRCDPISGHDNLYWYRRVMGKEIKFLLHFVKESKQDESGMPNNRFLAERTGGTYSTLKVQPAELEDSGVYFCASSPDRGSGNTIYFGEGSWLTVV.

The chain couples TRBV4-2 to TRBJ2-5; TRBD2 aligns across 8 bases. Germline loops: CDR1 LGHNA, CDR2 YNFKEQ. This CDR3 contains 15 residues. With 1 base clipped from V and 4 bases from J, the junction kept 5 bases outside the gene matches. The CDR3 loop reads CASSQGVGRGETQYF. The CDR3 coding sequence is TGTGCCAGCAGCCAAGGGGTCGGGAGGGGAGAGACCCAGTACTTC.

The chain has TRBV5-6 and TRBJ2-7; D may match TRBD1 or TRBD2 (6 bases each). The CDR3 extends over 14 amino acids. Germline assignment: CDR1 SGHDT and CDR2 YYEEEE. The V and J ends lost 1 base and 4 bases respectively, with 12 bases between them. For the CDR3, the DNA is TGTGCCAGCAGCTTGTGGGGGGCCAAATACGAGCAGTACTTC. Encoded protein: CASSLWGAKYEQYF.

V is TRBV11-3 and J is TRBJ2-5; 12 bases fit TRBD1. This CDR3 region has 19 residues. The V gene end was trimmed by 0 bases and the J gene end by 3 bases; junction bases not matched to a gene: 11. Germline CDR1 is SGHNT and CDR2 is YENEEA. The CDR3 here is CASSLDTGTGGAYEETQYF. In DNA form, the CDR3 reads TGTGCCAGCAGCTTAGATACCGGGACAGGGGGCGCTTATGAAGAGACCCAGTACTTC.

The genes are TRBV5-4 and TRBJ2-1, with a tentative D call TRBD2 (6 bases). This CDR3 has 15 residues. The V end was cut by 0 bases, the J end by 1 base, with 8 bases between. The germline gives CDR1 SGHNT, CDR2 YYREEE (reference sequence). CDR3 loop: CASSLDRGSYNEQFF. CDR3 DNA sequence: TGTGCCAGCAGCTTGGATCGGGGGTCCTACAATGAGCAGTTCTTC.

This chain uses TRBV5-6 with TRBJ1-1, with D perhaps matching TRBD1 (6 bases). CDR3 length: 13 amino acids. Germline V gene sequence: CDR1 SGHDT, CDR2 YYEEEE. V gave up 3 bases and J gave up 1 base, with 7 bases separating them. CDR3 protein: CASSWGANTEAFF. CDR3 nucleotides: TGTGCCAGCAGCTGGGGGGCGAACACTGAAGCTTTCTTT.

The chain recombines TRBV7-9 with TRBJ1-5; D call uncertain. Germline CDR1 and CDR2: SEHNR and FQNEAQ (reference sequence). The CDR3 is 15 amino acids. Trimming cost V 2 bases and J 0 bases, with 8 bases left between them. The CDR3 region has the DNA TGTGCCAGCAGCTTAAACGGGTATAGCAATCAGCCCCAGCATTTT. Residues: CASSLNGYSNQPQHF. Drawing the rest from reference TRBV7-9 and TRBJ1-5, the complete variable domain is DTGVSQNPRHKITKRGQNVTFRCDPISEHNRLYWYRQTLGQGPEFLTYFQNEAQLEKSRLLSDRFSAERPKGSFSTLEIQRTEQGDSAMYLCASSLNGYSNQPQHFGDGTRLSIL.

The J gene is TRBJ1-5, the V gene TRBV6-1; no definite D call. Between the trimmed V and J ends, which lost 2 bases and 7 bases, there was a span of 9 bases. CDR1 and CDR2 (germline): MNHNS, SASEGT. The CDR3 loop spans 13 amino acids. The DNA for the CDR3 is TGTGCCAGCAGTGAAAGTGACGGACAGCCCCAGCATTTT. Its protein is CASSESDGQPQHF.

The chain combines TRBV6-5 with TRBJ2-7; perhaps TRBD1 as D (6 bases). CDR1 is MNHEY, CDR2 SVGAGI, per germline. CDR3 length: 15 residues. Trimming cost V 5 bases and J 4 bases, with 18 bases left between them. In DNA form, the CDR3 reads TGTGCCAGCAGTCGACAGGCCATGTCAAGGTACGAGCAGTACTTC. Translated, it gives CASSRQAMSRYEQYF.

This chain joins TRBV6-1 and TRBJ2-7; 9 bases are a match to TRBD2. Trimming took 0 bases from V and 2 from J; bases not matched to a gene: 5. The germline V gene encodes CDR1 MNHNS and CDR2 SASEGT. The CDR3 runs to 16 residues. The chain's CDR3 is CASSEAIAGDTYEQYF. The CDR3, as DNA: TGTGCCAGCAGTGAAGCCATAGCGGGAGACACCTACGAGCAGTACTTC.

This chain connects TRBV28 to TRBJ1-3; TRBD1 aligns across 8 bases. This CDR3 spans 16 amino acids. Unmatched junction bases numbered 2, after V lost 1 base and J lost 0 bases. Germline lookup yields CDR1 MDHEN and CDR2 SYDVKM. The CDR3, as DNA: TGTGCCAGCAGTTTATCAGGGGGCACCTCTGGAAACACCATATATTTT. Protein sequence: CASSLSGGTSGNTIYF.

The CDR3, as DNA: TGTGCCAGCAGCTTAGCCACGGCCTACGAGCAGTACTTC. Protein: CASSLATAYEQYF. The V and J genes are TRBV7-2 and TRBJ2-7; D remains ambiguous. The CDR3 extends over 13 amino acids. Germline loops: CDR1 SGHTA, CDR2 FQGNSA. The V end lost 0 bases, the J end lost 2 bases, and 5 bases lay between the germline ends.

With regard to this clone: Other DNA sequences within the sample encode an identical CDR3. The chain has TRBV27 and TRBJ1-3, with 7 bases lining up with TRBD1. J lost 3 bases, V lost 0 bases, and 2 bases had no gene match. CDR1 and CDR2 from the germline V gene are MNHEY and SMNVEV (reference sequence). This CDR3 region has 15 residues. The CDR3 loop is CASSLSRQGGNTIYF. CDR3 DNA sequence: TGTGCCAGCAGTTTATCTAGACAGGGTGGAAACACCATATATTTT.

There are a few counts of this clone. The rearrangement links TRBV7-9 to TRBJ2-2; D is uncertain. V was pared by 4 bases and J by 2 bases, with 14 bases between. CDR1 and CDR2 (germline): SEHNR, FQNEAQ (reference sequence). The CDR3 runs to 16 residues. The CDR3 region is CASSSHLTPNTGELFF. CDR3 DNA sequence: TGTGCCAGCAGCTCCCATCTCACCCCCAACACCGGGGAGCTGTTTTTT. Drawing the rest from reference TRBV7-9 and TRBJ2-2, the complete variable domain is DTGVSQNPRHKITKRGQNVTFRCDPISEHNRLYWYRQTLGQGPEFLTYFQNEAQLEKSRLLSDRFSAERPKGSFSTLEIQRTEQGDSAMYLCASSSHLTPNTGELFFGEGSRLTVL.

The chain uses TRBV7-6 and TRBJ2-1; possible D gene TRBD1, 6 bases. Trimming removed 1 base at V and 9 bases at J, with 19 bases between. CDR3 size: 16 residues. The germline V gene encodes CDR1 SGHVS and CDR2 FNYEAQ. This CDR3 is CASSLVLSTGGGEQFF. The CDR3 DNA sequence: TGTGCCAGCAGCTTAGTGTTGTCGACAGGTGGAGGTGAGCAGTTCTTC.

This clone is a singleton in its sample. The J gene is TRBJ2-7, the V gene TRBV18, with a tentative D call TRBD1 (6 bases). CDR1 and CDR2 from the germline V gene are KGHSH and LQKENI. Trimming stripped 2 bases from V and 0 bases from J, with 14 bases between. The CDR3 sequence is 16 residues long. Here the CDR3 reads CASSPFDRYLSYEQYF. CDR3 coding DNA: TGTGCCAGCTCACCATTCGACAGGTACCTCTCCTACGAGCAGTACTTC.

The V gene is TRBV6-1, the J gene TRBJ2-2; 7 bases line up with TRBD2. The CDR3 is 15 amino acids. Trimming cost V 10 bases and J 0 bases; bases outside gene matches: 8. CDR1 is MNHNS and CDR2 is SASEGT in the germline V gene. The CDR3 loop reads CATPGGSANTGELFF. The CDR3 coding sequence is TGTGCCACCCCGGGAGGCAGCGCGAACACCGGGGAGCTGTTTTTT.

The chain uses TRBV30 and TRBJ1-5, with a possible D match to TRBD1 (6 bases). Germline loops: CDR1 GTSNPN, CDR2 SVGIG (reference sequence). This CDR3 is built from 13 residues. V lost 1 base and J lost 6, with 10 bases in between. CDR3 protein: CAWSASGAQPQHF. CDR3 DNA: TGTGCCTGGAGTGCCTCGGGGGCTCAGCCCCAGCATTTT.

The chain carries TRBV4-2 and TRBJ2-3; a possible D gene is TRBD1 (6 bases). V lost 0 bases, J lost 4 bases, and 14 bases lay in between. The CDR3 spans 16 residues. The germline V gene has CDR1 LGHNA and CDR2 YNFKEQ. The CDR3 nucleotides are TGTGCCAGCAGCCAAGATCAGGGGAGCGGCCCAGATACGCAGTATTTT. This translates into CASSQDQGSGPDTQYF.

The chain carries TRBV7-3 and TRBJ2-2; tentatively, D is TRBD1 or TRBD2 (5 bases each). The CDR3 runs 12 residues. Per germline, CDR1 SGHTA and CDR2 FQGTGA. Trimming cost V 8 bases and J 6 bases, with 10 bases left between them. The CDR3 loop is CASEGRAGELFF. As DNA, the CDR3 is TGTGCCAGCGAGGGGAGAGCCGGGGAGCTGTTTTTT.

This rearrangement joins TRBV18 to TRBJ2-3, with D uncertain. CDR3 size: 14 residues. Germline lookup yields CDR1 KGHSH and CDR2 LQKENI. Between the trimmed V and J ends, which lost 0 bases and 7 bases, there was a span of 11 bases. CDR3 bases: TGTGCCAGCTCACCACCCCTCAGGCGGAATACGCAGTATTTT. The encoded protein is CASSPPLRRNTQYF.

The chain carries TRBV9 and TRBJ2-7; 7 nucleotides align to TRBD1. V gave up 3 bases and J gave up 1 base; unmatched junction bases: 7. Germline-derived CDR1 and CDR2 are SGDLS and YYNGEE. The CDR3 length is 15 residues. This CDR3 reads CASSASGTASYEQYF. CDR3 bases: TGTGCCAGCAGCGCCTCCGGGACAGCGTCCTACGAGCAGTACTTC.